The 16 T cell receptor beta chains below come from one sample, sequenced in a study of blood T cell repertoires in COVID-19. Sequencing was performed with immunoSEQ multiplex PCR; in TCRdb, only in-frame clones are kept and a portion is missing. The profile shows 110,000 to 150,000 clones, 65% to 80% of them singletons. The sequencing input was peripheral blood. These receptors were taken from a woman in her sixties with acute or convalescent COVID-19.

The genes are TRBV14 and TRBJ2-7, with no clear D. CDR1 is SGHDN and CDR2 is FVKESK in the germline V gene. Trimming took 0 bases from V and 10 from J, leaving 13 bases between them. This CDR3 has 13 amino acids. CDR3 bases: TGTGCCAGCAGCCAAGATCGGGTTTCACCCCAGTACTTC. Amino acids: CASSQDRVSPQYF.

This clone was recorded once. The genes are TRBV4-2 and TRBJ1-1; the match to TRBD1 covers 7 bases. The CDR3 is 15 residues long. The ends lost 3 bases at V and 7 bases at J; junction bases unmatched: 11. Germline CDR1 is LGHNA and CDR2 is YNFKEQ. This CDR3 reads CASSQRERGRDEAFF. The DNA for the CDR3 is TGTGCCAGCAGCCAGAGGGAGAGGGGGCGAGATGAAGCTTTCTTT.

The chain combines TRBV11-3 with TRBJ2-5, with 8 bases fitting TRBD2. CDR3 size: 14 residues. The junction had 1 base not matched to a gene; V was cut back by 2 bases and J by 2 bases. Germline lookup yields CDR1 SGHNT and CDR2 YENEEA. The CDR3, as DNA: TGTGCCAGCAGCTTAACTAGCGGACAAGAGACCCAGTACTTC. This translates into CASSLTSGQETQYF.

The CDR3 DNA sequence: TGTGCCAGCAGCGTAGGACCAGCGGGAGGCATACAAGAGACCCAGTACTTC. It yields the protein CASSVGPAGGIQETQYF. The chain links TRBV9 to TRBJ2-5; 9 positions match TRBD2. The germline CDR1 and CDR2 sequences are SGDLS and YYNGEE. The CDR3 length is 17 residues. The J segment lost 2 bases and the V segment lost 0 bases, leaving 8 bases of the junction unmatched.

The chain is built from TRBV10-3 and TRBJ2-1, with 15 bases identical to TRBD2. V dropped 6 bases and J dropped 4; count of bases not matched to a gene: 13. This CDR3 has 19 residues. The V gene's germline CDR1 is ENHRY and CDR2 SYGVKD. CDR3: CAISLRTSGRVGAYNEQFF. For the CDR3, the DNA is TGTGCCATCAGCTTACGGACTAGCGGGAGGGTAGGGGCTTACAATGAGCAGTTCTTC.

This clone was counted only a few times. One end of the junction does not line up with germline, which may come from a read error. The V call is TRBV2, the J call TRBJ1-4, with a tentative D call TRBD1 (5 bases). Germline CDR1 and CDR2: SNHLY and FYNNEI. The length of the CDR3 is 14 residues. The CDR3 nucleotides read TGTGCCAGCAGTAGACCAGCGAAGGGGAGGGGTCTAATTTTT. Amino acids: CASSRPAKGRGLIF.

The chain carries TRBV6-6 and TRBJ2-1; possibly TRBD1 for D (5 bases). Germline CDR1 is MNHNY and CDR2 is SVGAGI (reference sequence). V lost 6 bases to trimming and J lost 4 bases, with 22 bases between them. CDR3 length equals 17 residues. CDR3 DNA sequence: TGTGCCAGCAGCCGACCCAGGGCCAAAAGGGGTTACAATGAGCAGTTCTTC. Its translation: CASSRPRAKRGYNEQFF.

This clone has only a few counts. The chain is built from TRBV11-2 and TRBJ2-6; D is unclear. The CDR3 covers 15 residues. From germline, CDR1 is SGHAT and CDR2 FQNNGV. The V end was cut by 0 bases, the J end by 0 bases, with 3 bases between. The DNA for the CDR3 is TGTGCCAGCAGCTTAGACGGCTCTGGGGCCAACGTCCTGACTTTC. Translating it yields CASSLDGSGANVLTF.

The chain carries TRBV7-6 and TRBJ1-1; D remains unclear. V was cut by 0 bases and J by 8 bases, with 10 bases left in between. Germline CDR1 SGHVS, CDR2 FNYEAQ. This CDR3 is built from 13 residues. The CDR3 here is CASSLAYPGEAFF. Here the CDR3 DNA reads TGTGCCAGCAGCTTAGCTTACCCGGGAGAAGCTTTCTTT.

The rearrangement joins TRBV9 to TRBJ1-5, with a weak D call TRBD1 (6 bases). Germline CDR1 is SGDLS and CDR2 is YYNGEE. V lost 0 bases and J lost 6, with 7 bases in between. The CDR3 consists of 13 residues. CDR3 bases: TGTGCCAGCAGCGTAGGGACAGCTCAGCCCCAGCATTTT. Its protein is CASSVGTAQPQHF.

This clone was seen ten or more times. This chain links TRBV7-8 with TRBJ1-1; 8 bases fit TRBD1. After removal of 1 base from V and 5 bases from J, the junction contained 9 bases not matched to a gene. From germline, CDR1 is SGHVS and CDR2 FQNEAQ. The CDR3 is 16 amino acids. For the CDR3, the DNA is TGTGCCAGCAGCTTAGACCTCAGGGGGCAGTGGACTGAAGCTTTCTTT. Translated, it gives CASSLDLRGQWTEAFF.

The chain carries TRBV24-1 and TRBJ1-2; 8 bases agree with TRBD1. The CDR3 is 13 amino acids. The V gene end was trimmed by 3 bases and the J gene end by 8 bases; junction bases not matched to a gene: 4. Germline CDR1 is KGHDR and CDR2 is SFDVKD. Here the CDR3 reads CATSDGTGRGYTF. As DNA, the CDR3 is TGTGCCACCAGTGATGGGACAGGCCGGGGCTACACCTTC.

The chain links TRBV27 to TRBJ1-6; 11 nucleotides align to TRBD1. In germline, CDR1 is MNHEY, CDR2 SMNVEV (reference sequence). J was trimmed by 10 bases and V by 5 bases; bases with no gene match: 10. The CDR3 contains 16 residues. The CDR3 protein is CASSIGGQGGYSPLHF. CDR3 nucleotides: TGTGCCAGCAGTATAGGGGGACAGGGGGGTTACTCACCCCTCCACTTT.

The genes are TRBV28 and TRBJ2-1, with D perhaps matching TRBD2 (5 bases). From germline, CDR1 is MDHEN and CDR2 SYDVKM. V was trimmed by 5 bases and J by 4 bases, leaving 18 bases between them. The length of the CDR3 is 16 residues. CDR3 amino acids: CASSGLARGFYNEQFF. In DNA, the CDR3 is TGTGCCAGCAGTGGCCTAGCTCGAGGGTTTTACAATGAGCAGTTCTTC.

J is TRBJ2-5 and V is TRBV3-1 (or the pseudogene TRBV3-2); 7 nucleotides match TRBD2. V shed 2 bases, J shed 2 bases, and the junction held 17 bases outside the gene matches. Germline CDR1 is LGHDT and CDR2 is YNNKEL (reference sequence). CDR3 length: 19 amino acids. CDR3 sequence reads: CASSQLLPLGGGLQETQYF. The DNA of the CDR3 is TGTGCCAGCAGCCAACTATTGCCTTTGGGCGGGGGTTTACAAGAGACCCAGTACTTC.

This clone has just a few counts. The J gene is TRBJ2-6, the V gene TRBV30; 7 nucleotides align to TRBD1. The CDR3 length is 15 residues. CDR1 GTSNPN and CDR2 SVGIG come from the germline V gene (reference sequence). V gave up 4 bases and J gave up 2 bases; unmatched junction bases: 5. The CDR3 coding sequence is TGTGCCTGGACCAAAGGGGGCCCTGGGGCCAACGTCCTGACTTTC. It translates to CAWTKGGPGANVLTF.